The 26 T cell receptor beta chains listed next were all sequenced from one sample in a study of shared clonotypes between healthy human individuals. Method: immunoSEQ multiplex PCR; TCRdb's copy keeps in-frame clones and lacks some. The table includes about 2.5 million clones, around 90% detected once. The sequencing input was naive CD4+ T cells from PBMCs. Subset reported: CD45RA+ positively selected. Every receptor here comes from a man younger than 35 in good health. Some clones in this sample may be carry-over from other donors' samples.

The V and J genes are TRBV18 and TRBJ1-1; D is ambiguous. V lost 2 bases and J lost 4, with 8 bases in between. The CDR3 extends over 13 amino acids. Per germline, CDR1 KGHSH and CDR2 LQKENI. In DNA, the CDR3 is TGTGCCAGCTCACCAGGAAGGAGCACTGAAGCTTTCTTT. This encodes CASSPGRSTEAFF.

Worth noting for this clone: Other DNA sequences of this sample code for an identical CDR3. The CDR3 loop is CSVEERLAGEQYF. The CDR3 coding sequence is TGCAGCGTTGAAGAGAGGCTAGCAGGAGAGCAGTACTTC. This chain links TRBV29-1 with TRBJ2-7, with TRBD2 as a possible D gene (5 bases). The CDR3 is made up of 13 amino acids. With 0 bases removed from V and 7 bases from J, the gap between germline ends came to 13 bases. Germline CDR1 SQVTM, CDR2 ANQGSEA.

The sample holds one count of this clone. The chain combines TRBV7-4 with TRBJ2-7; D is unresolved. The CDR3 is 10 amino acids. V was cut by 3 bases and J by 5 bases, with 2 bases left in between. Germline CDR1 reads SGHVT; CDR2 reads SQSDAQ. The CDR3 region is CASSLDEQYF. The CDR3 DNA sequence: TGTGCCAGCAGCTTGGACGAGCAGTACTTC.

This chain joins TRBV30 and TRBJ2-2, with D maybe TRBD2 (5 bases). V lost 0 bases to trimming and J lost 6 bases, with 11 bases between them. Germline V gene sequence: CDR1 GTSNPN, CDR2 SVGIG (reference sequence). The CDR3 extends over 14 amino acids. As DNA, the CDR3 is TGTGCCTGGAGTGTGAGAACTAGGCCCGGGGAGCTGTTTTTT. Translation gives CAWSVRTRPGELFF. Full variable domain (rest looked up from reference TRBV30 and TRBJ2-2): SQTIHQWPATLVQPVGSPLSLECTVEGTSNPNLYWYRQAAGRGLQLLFYSVGIGQISSEVPQNLSASRPQDRQFILSSKKLLLSDSGFYLCAWSVRTRPGELFFGEGSRLTVL.

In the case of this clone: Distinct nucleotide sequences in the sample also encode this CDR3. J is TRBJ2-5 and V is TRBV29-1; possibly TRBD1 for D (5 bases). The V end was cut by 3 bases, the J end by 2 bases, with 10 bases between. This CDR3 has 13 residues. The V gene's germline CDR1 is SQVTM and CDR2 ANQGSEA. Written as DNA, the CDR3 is TGCAGCGTTGAGGGGCGATATCAAGAGACCCAGTACTTC. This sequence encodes CSVEGRYQETQYF.

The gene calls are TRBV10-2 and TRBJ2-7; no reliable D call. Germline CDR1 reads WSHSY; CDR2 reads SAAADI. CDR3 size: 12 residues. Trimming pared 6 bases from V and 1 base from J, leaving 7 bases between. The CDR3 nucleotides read TGCGCCAGCAGGAGTCTGTCCTACGAGCAGTACTTC. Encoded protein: CASRSLSYEQYF.

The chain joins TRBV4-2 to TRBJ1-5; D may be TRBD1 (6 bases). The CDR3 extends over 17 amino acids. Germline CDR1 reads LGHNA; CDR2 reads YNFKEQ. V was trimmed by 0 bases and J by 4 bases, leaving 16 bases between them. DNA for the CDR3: TGTGCCAGCAGCCAAGATAGAACAGGGCGGAGGAATCAGCCCCAGCATTTT. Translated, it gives CASSQDRTGRRNQPQHF.

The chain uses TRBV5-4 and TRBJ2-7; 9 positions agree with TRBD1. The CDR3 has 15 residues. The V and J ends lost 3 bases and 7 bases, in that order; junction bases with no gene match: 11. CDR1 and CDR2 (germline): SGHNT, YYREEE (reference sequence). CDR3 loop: CASSSGRTGDKEQYF. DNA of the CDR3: TGTGCCAGCAGCTCAGGTCGGACAGGGGACAAGGAGCAGTACTTC.

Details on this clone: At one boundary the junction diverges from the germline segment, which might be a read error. The CDR3 protein is CASSTGAGVDEF. The CDR3 nucleotides read TGTGCCAGCAGCACCGGTGCCGGGGTGGACGAGTTC. The chain uses TRBV28 and TRBJ2-7, with D possibly TRBD2 on 5 matching bases. CDR1 and CDR2 (germline): MDHEN, SYDVKM. The CDR3 consists of 12 residues.

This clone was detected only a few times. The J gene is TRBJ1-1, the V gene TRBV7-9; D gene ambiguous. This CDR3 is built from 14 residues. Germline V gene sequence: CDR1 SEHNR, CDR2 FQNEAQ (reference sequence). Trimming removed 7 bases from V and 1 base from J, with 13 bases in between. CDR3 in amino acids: CASIGGDKNTEAFF. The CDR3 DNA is TGTGCCAGCATCGGTGGAGACAAGAACACTGAAGCTTTCTTT.

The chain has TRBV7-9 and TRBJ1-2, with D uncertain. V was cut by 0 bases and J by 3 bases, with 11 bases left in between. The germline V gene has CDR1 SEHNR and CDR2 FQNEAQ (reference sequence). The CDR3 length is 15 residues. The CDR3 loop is CASSLAGPGHYGYTF. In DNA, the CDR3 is TGTGCCAGCAGCTTAGCCGGGCCAGGACACTATGGCTACACCTTC.

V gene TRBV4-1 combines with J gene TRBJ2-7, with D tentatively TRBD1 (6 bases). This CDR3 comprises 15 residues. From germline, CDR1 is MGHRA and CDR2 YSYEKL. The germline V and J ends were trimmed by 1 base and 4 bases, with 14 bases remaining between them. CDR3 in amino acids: CASSQVRGQLYEQYF. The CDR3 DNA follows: TGCGCCAGCAGCCAAGTCCGCGGACAGCTATACGAGCAGTACTTC.

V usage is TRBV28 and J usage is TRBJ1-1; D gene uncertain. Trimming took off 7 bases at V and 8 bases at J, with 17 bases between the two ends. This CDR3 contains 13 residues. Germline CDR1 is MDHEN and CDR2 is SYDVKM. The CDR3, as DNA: TGTGCCAGCATACCCCGCGGAGGAGCCGAAGCTTTCTTT. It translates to CASIPRGGAEAFF.

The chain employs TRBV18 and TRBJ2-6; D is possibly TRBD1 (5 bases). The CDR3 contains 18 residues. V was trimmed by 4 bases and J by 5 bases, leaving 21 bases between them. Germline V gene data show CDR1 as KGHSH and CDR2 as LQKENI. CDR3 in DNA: TGTGCCAGCTCACGCAAATCGGACATACAAAGTCGGGCCAACGTCCTGACTTTC. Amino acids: CASSRKSDIQSRANVLTF.

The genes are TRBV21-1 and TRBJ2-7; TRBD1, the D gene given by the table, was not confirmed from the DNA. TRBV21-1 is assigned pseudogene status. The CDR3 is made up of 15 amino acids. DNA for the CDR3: TGTGCCAGGTTCAAAGGATCATGGGGCTTTTACGAGCAGTACTTC. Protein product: CARFKGSWGFYEQYF.

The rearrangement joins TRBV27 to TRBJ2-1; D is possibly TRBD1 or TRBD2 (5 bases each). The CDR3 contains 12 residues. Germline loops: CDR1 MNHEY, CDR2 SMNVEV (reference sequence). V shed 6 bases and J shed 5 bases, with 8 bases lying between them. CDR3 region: CASRGDHNEQFF. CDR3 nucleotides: TGTGCCAGCAGAGGGGACCACAATGAGCAGTTCTTC.

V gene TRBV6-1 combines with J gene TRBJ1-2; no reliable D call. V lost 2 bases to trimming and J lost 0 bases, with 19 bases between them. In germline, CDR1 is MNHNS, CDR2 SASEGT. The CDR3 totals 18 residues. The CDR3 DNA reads TGTGCCAGCAGTGAACCGAAAACAGCAGGCCATGCTAACTATGGCTACACCTTC. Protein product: CASSEPKTAGHANYGYTF.

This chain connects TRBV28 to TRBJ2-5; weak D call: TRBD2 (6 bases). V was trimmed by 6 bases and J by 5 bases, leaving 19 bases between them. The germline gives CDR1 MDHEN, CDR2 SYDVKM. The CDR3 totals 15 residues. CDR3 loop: CASRPGTGDFETQYF. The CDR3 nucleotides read TGTGCCAGCAGACCCGGGACGGGGGATTTCGAGACCCAGTACTTC.

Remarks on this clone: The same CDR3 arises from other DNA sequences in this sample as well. The CDR3 protein is CASSGGGSSYNEQFF. Here the CDR3 DNA reads TGTGCCAGCAGCGGAGGGGGAAGCTCCTACAATGAGCAGTTCTTC. This sequence joins TRBV9 and TRBJ2-1, with a possible D match to TRBD1 (6 bases). V lost 3 bases, J lost 0 bases, and 10 bases lay in between. There are 15 residues in the CDR3. CDR1 is SGDLS, CDR2 YYNGEE, per germline.

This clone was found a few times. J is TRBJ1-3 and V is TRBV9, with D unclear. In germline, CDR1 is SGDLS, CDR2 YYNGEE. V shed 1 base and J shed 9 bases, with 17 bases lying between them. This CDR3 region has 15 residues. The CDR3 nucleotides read TGTGCCAGCAGCGTATTCGGAGGTATGGGGAGCACCATATATTTT. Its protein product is CASSVFGGMGSTIYF.

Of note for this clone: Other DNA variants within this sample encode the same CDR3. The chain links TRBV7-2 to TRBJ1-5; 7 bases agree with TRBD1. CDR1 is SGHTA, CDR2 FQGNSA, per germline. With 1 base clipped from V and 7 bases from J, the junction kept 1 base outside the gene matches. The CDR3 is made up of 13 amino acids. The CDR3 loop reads CASSLDRGQPQHF. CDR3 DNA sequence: TGTGCCAGCAGCTTAGACAGGGGCCAGCCCCAGCATTTT. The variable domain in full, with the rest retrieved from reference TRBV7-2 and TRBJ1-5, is GAGVSQSPSNKVTEKGKDVELRCDPISGHTALYWYRQSLGQGLEFLIYFQGNSAPDKSGLPSDRFSAERTGGSVSTLTIQRTQQEDSAVYLCASSLDRGQPQHFGDGTRLSIL.

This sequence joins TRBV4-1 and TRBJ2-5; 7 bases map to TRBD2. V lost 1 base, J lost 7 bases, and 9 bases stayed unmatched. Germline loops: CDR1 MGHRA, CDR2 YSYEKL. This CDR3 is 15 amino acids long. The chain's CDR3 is CASSQGWTPGGTQYF. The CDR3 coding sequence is TGCGCCAGCAGCCAAGGTTGGACGCCGGGGGGGACCCAGTACTTC.

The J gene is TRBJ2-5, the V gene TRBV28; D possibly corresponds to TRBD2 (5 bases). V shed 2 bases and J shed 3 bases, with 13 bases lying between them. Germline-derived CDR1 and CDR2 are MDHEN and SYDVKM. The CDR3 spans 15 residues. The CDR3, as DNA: TGTGCCAGCAGTTTAATTAGGGTGGGAGAAGAGACCCAGTACTTC. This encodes CASSLIRVGEETQYF.

This CDR3 reads CASSLELLRDGSEAFF. Here the CDR3 DNA reads TGTGCCAGCAGCTTAGAGTTACTCCGGGACGGCTCTGAAGCTTTCTTT. This chain joins TRBV7-6 and TRBJ1-1; D is perhaps TRBD1 (5 bases). The CDR3 length is 16 residues. Trimming pared 1 base from V and 6 bases from J, leaving 18 bases between. Per the germline V gene, CDR1 is SGHVS and CDR2 is FNYEAQ.

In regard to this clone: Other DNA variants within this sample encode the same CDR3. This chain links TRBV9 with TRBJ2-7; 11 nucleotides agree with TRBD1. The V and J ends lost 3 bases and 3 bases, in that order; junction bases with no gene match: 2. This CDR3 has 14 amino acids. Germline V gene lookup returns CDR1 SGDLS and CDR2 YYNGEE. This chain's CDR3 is CASSAGQGVYEQYF. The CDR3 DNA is TGTGCCAGCAGCGCGGGACAGGGGGTCTACGAGCAGTACTTC.

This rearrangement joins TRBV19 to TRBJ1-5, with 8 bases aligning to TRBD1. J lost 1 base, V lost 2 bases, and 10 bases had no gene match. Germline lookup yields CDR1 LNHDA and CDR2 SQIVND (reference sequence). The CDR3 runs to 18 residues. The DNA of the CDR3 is TGTGCCAGTAGTATACAGGGGGCGCAGAGAGGGAGCAATCAGCCCCAGCATTTT. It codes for CASSIQGAQRGSNQPQHF. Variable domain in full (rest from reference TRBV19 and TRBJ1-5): DGGITQSPKYLFRKEGQNVTLSCEQNLNHDAMYWYRQDPGQGLRLIYYSQIVNDFQKGDIAEGYSVSREKKESFPLTVTSAQKNPTAFYLCASSIQGAQRGSNQPQHFGDGTRLSIL.